Below, 16 T cell receptor beta chains from the same sample are listed, as sequenced in a study of shared clonotypes between healthy human individuals. Naive CD8 cells comprised CD45RO-negative, CCR7-positively selected cells, excluding terminally differentiated effector memory CD45RA+ cells. Only in-frame clones appear in the TCRdb table, and some are missing; sequencing was by immunoSEQ multiplex PCR. This table holds hundreds of thousands of clones, approximately 95% found once. Input material: naive CD8+ T cells sorted from blood. The receptor set was obtained from a woman in her twenties or thirties in good health.

The chain combines TRBV27 with TRBJ2-1, with 13 bases identical to TRBD2. V was pared by 4 bases and J by 9 bases, with 6 bases of the junction left unmatched. Looked up from germline, CDR1 is MNHEY and CDR2 is SMNVEV (reference sequence). The CDR3 consists of 15 residues. The CDR3 bases are TGTGCCAGCAGTTCGGGGACTAGCGGGAACGGTGAGCAGTTCTTC. This codes for CASSSGTSGNGEQFF.

A remark on this clone: Other DNA sequences in this specimen translate into the identical CDR3. The CDR3 sequence: CASSLIGSSYEQYF. CDR3 DNA: TGTGCCAGCAGTTTGATCGGGAGCTCCTACGAGCAGTACTTC. The chain is built from TRBV27 and TRBJ2-7; tentatively, D is TRBD2 (6 bases). Trimming took off 3 bases at V and 0 bases at J, with 9 bases between the two ends. The CDR3 length is 14 residues. CDR1 MNHEY and CDR2 SMNVEV come from the germline V gene (reference sequence).

This chain joins TRBV7-3 and TRBJ2-3; 7 bases match TRBD1. The V segment lost 5 bases and the J segment 0 bases; nucleotides outside the gene matches: 5. The CDR3 is made up of 15 amino acids. The germline V gene has CDR1 SGHTA and CDR2 FQGTGA. Here the CDR3 reads CASSGGQSSTDTQYF. Here the CDR3 DNA reads TGTGCCAGCAGCGGGGGACAGTCTAGCACAGATACGCAGTATTTT.

The chain recombines TRBV19 with TRBJ1-1, with D possibly matching TRBD1 (6 bases). V was shortened by 6 bases and J by 6 bases, with 11 bases between the two germline ends. The CDR3 contains 12 residues. Germline V gives CDR1 LNHDA, CDR2 SQIVND (reference sequence). CDR3 coding DNA: TGTGCCAGTAGAACAGGGTCGGCTGAAGCTTTCTTT. Its protein product is CASRTGSAEAFF.

This chain's CDR3 is CASSEARARTEAFF. CDR3 in DNA: TGTGCCAGCAGTGAAGCGAGGGCAAGGACTGAAGCTTTCTTT. V is TRBV2 and J is TRBJ1-1; D gene uncertain. Germline V gene sequence: CDR1 SNHLY, CDR2 FYNNEI. Trimming stripped 0 bases from V and 5 bases from J, with 10 bases between. The CDR3 loop spans 14 amino acids.

This clone was found once. This sequence joins TRBV13 and TRBJ2-1; TRBD2 agrees at 9 bases. V was clipped by 5 bases and J by 8 bases; unmatched bases: 13. Germline loops: CDR1 PRHDT, CDR2 FYEKMQ (reference sequence). The CDR3 sequence is 16 residues long. CDR3 sequence: CASSASVAGGRDEQFF. The CDR3 DNA is TGTGCCAGCAGCGCCTCTGTTGCGGGAGGGCGTGATGAGCAGTTCTTC.

Details on this clone: Different DNA sequences within this sample yield the same CDR3. V usage is TRBV6-5 and J usage is TRBJ2-7; perhaps D is TRBD1 or TRBD2 (5 bases each). The CDR3 sequence is 13 residues long. The V gene lost 2 bases and the J gene lost 3 bases, with 8 bases spanning the gap. The germline V gene has CDR1 MNHEY and CDR2 SVGAGI. As DNA, the CDR3 is TGTGCCAGCAGTTACGGGGACGGCTACGAGCAGTACTTC. Translated, it gives CASSYGDGYEQYF.

This clone showed up just a few times. CDR3 bases: TGTGCCAGCACTTTCGACCTTGGAGACTACGAGCAGTACTTC. It encodes CASTFDLGDYEQYF. The V call is TRBV6-1, the J call TRBJ2-7; D is unclear. This CDR3 comprises 14 residues. Trimming left V 7 bases short and J 3 bases short, with 16 bases between. Germline CDR1 and CDR2: MNHNS and SASEGT.

The V gene is TRBV19, the J gene TRBJ1-1, with D unclear. Germline loops: CDR1 LNHDA, CDR2 SQIVND (reference sequence). The CDR3 is 16 residues long. Trimming took 4 bases from V and 3 from J, leaving 18 bases between them. CDR3 bases: TGTGCCAGTAGTACCTTAAGGACGGGTGGGTACACTGAAGCTTTCTTT. Protein: CASSTLRTGGYTEAFF.

The chain is built from TRBV6-4 and TRBJ2-1; D ambiguous. The CDR3 has 16 residues. V was clipped by 0 bases and J by 4 bases, with 13 bases between them. Germline V CDR1 and CDR2: MRHNA, SNTAGT. CDR3 residues: CASSDSNRYPYNEQFF. CDR3 bases: TGTGCCAGCAGTGACTCGAACAGATACCCATACAATGAGCAGTTCTTC.

CDR3 residues: CASSLGGIDGYTF. CDR3 in DNA: TGTGCCAGCAGCTTGGGGGGAATAGATGGCTACACCTTC. J is TRBJ1-2 and V is TRBV5-4; D call uncertain. The CDR3 has 13 amino acids. From germline, CDR1 is SGHNT and CDR2 YYREEE (reference sequence). Trimming cost V 0 bases and J 6 bases, with 9 bases left between them. Full variable domain (remainder filled in from reference TRBV5-4 and TRBJ1-2): ETGVTQSPTHLIKTRGQQVTLRCSSQSGHNTVSWYQQALGQGPQFIFQYYREEENGRGNFPPRFSGLQFPNYSSELNVNALELDDSALYLCASSLGGIDGYTFGSGTRLTVV.

This rearrangement joins TRBV6-5 to TRBJ2-2; 8 nucleotides agree with TRBD2. The CDR3 runs 16 residues. The junction had 5 bases not matched to a gene; V was cut back by 0 bases and J by 5 bases. Germline loops: CDR1 MNHEY, CDR2 SVGAGI. This CDR3 reads CASSYSAGEGTGELFF. The CDR3 bases are TGTGCCAGCAGTTACTCAGCGGGAGAGGGTACCGGGGAGCTGTTTTTT.

The CDR3: CASSLQGGAEAFF. DNA for the CDR3: TGCGCCAGCAGCCTACAGGGGGGCGCTGAAGCTTTCTTT. The chain uses TRBV5-1 and TRBJ1-1, with 8 bases aligning to TRBD1. CDR3 size: 13 residues. V lost 4 bases and J lost 6; bases outside the gene matches: 5. The germline gives CDR1 SGHRS, CDR2 YFSETQ.

This chain connects TRBV11-1 to TRBJ1-2; perhaps TRBD1 as D (5 bases). Germline CDR1 is SGHAT and CDR2 is FQDESV (reference sequence). Trimming left V 5 bases short and J 4 bases short, with 14 bases between. The CDR3 length is 14 residues. The CDR3: CASSPKTELYGYTF. The CDR3 DNA sequence: TGTGCCAGCAGCCCCAAGACAGAACTCTATGGCTACACCTTC.

The V call is TRBV28, the J call TRBJ2-3, with 10 nucleotides matching TRBD2. CDR3 length equals 17 residues. CDR1 and CDR2 from the germline V gene are MDHEN and SYDVKM. The trim removed 2 bases at V and 5 bases at J, leaving 10 bases unmatched. The CDR3 region has the DNA TGTGCCAGCAGTTTAAGTTTGGCTAGCGGGGGCGAAGATACGCAGTATTTT. It translates to CASSLSLASGGEDTQYF. Filled out from reference TRBV28 and TRBJ2-3, the complete variable domain reads DVKVTQSSRYLVKRTGEKVFLECVQDMDHENMFWYRQDPGLGLRLIYFSYDVKMKEKGDIPEGYSVSREKKERFSLILESASTNQTSMYLCASSLSLASGGEDTQYFGPGTRLTVL.

The V gene is TRBV11-1, the J gene TRBJ1-2; 10 bases are shared with TRBD1. Looked up from germline, CDR1 is SGHAT and CDR2 is FQDESV (reference sequence). Trimming removed 0 bases from V and 6 bases from J; junction bases left unmatched: 4. This CDR3 contains 15 residues. CDR3 loop: CASSLAGQGWDGYTF. The CDR3 nucleotides read TGTGCCAGCAGCTTAGCGGGACAGGGGTGGGATGGCTACACCTTC.